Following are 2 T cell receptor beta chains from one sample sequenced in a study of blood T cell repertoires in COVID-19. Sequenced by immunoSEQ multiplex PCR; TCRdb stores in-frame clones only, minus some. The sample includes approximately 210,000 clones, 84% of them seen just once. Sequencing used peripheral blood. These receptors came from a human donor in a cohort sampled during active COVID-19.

The CDR3 bases are TGTGCCAGCGGCAGGGCGGCTAACTATGGCTACACCTTC. Translating gives CASGRAANYGYTF. The V call is TRBV6-5, the J call TRBJ1-2; a possible D gene is TRBD1 (5 bases). Germline V gene data show CDR1 as MNHEY and CDR2 as SVGAGI. This CDR3 has 13 residues. V lost 8 bases to trimming and J lost 0 bases, with 10 bases between them.

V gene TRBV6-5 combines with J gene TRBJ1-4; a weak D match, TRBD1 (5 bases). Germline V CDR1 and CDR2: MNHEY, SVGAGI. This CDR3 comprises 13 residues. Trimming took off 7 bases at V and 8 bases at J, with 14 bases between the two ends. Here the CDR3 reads CASKDKSLEKLFF. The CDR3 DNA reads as TGTGCCAGCAAGGACAAATCGCTAGAAAAACTGTTTTTT.